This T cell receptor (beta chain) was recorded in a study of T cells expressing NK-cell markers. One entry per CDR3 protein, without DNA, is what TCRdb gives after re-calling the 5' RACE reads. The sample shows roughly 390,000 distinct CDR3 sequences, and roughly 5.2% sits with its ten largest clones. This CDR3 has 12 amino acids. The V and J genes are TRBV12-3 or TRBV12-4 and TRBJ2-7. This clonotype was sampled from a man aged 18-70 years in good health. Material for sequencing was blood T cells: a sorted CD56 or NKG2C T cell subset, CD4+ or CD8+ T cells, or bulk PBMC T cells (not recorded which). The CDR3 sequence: CASSSQNYEQYF.